This T cell receptor beta chain was found in a study of tumour-infiltrating T cells in Burkitt lymphoma. Study-wide context: Overall and progression-free survival were predicted by productive clonality.

Sequencing used immunoSEQ multiplex PCR; TCRdb keeps in-frame clones, though not all of them. The table includes about 6,300 clones, over 9.5% detected once. V lost 5 bases to trimming and J lost 7 bases, with 18 bases between them. The CDR3 covers 15 residues. Germline CDR1 reads WSHSY; CDR2 reads SAAADI. Sequencing was carried out using tumor tissue. This receptor was identified in a human donor with diffuse large B-cell lymphoma. The chain employs TRBV10-2 and TRBJ2-1; the D gene is possibly TRBD2 (6 bases). This CDR3 reads CASSPSRGWWNEQFF. The CDR3, as DNA: TGCGCCAGCAGTCCTTCACGGGGGTGGTGGAATGAGCAGTTCTTC.